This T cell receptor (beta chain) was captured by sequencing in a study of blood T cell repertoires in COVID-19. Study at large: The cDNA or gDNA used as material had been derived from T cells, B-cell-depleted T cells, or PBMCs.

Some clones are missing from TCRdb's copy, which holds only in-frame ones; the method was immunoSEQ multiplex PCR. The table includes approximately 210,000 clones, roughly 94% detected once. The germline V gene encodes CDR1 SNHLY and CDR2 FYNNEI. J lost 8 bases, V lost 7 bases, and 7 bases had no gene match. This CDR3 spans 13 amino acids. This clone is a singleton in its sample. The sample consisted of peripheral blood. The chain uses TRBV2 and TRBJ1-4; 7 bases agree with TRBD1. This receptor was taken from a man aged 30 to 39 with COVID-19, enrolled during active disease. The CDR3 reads CASKRDSGEKLFF. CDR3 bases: TGTGCCAGCAAACGGGACAGTGGGGAAAAACTGTTTTTT.